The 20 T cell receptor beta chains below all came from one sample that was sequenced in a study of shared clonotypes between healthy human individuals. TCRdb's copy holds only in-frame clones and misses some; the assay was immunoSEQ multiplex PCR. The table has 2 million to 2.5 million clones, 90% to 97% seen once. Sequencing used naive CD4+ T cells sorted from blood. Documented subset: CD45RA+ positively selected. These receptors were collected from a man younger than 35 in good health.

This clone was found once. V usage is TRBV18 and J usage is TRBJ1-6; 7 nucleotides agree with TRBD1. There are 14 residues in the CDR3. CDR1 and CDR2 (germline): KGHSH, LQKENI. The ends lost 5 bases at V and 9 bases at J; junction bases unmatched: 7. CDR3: CASSTDRSGSPLHF. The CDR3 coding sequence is TGTGCCAGCTCAACGGACAGGTCCGGTTCACCCCTCCACTTT.

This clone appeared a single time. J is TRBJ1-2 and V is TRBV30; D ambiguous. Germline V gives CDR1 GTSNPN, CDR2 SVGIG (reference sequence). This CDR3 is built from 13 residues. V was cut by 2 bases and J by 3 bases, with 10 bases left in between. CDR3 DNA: TGTGCCTGGAGTTCAGCGTTGGACTATGGCTACACCTTC. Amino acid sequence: CAWSSALDYGYTF.

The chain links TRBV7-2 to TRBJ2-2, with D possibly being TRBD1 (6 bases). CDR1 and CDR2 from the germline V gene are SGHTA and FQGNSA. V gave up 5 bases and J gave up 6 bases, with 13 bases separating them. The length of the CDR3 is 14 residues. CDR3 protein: CASSLNRVPGELFF. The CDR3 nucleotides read TGTGCCAGCAGCCTAAACAGGGTTCCCGGGGAGCTGTTTTTT.

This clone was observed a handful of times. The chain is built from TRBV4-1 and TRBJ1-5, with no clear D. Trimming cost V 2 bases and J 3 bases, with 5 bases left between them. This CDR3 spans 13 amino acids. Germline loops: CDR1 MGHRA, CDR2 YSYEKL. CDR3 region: CASSQPYNQPQHF. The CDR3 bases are TGCGCCAGCAGCCAACCGTACAATCAGCCCCAGCATTTT.

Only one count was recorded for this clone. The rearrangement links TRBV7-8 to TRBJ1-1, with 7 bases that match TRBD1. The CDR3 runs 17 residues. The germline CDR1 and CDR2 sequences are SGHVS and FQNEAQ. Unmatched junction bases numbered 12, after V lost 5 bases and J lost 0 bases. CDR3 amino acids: CASSPRGAGVMNTEAFF. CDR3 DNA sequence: TGTGCCAGCAGCCCCAGGGGGGCAGGGGTAATGAACACTGAAGCTTTCTTT.

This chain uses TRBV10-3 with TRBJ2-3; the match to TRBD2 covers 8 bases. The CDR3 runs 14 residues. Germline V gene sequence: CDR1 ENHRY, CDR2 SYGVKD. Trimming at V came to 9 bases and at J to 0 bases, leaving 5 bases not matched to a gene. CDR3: CAMRGAASTDTQYF. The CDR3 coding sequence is TGTGCCATGCGGGGGGCGGCTAGCACAGATACGCAGTATTTT.

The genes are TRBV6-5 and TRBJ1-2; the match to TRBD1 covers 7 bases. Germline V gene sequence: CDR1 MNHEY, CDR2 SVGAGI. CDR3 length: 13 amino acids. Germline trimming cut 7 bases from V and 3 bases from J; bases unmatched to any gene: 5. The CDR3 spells CASTNRGDYGYTF. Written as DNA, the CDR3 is TGTGCCAGCACCAACAGGGGAGACTATGGCTACACCTTC.

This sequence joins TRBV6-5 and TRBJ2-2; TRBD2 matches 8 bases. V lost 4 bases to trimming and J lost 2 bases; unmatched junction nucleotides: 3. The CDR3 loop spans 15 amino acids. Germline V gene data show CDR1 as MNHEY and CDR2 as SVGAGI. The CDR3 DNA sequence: TGTGCCAGCAGTTTCGGGGGGGCCAACACCGGGGAGCTGTTTTTT. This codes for CASSFGGANTGELFF.

CDR3 in amino acids: CASRGPVNTEAFF. For the CDR3, the DNA is TGTGCCAGCAGGGGGCCGGTGAACACTGAAGCTTTCTTT. J is TRBJ1-1 and V is TRBV27; D is possibly TRBD1 (5 bases). The CDR3 has 13 residues. CDR1 is MNHEY, CDR2 SMNVEV, per germline (reference sequence). V was pared by 6 bases and J by 0 bases, with 8 bases between.

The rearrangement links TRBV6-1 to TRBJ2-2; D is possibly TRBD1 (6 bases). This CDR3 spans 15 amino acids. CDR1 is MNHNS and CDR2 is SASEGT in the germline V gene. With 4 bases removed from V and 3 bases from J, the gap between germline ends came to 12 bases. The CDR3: CASSVQGSDTGELFF. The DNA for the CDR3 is TGTGCCAGCAGTGTGCAGGGGTCGGACACCGGGGAGCTGTTTTTT.

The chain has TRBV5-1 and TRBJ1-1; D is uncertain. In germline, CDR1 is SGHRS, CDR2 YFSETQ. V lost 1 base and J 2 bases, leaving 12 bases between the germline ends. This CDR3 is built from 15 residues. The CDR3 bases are TGCGCCAGCAGCTTGCCCCTCGGCAGTAACACTGAAGCTTTCTTT. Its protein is CASSLPLGSNTEAFF.

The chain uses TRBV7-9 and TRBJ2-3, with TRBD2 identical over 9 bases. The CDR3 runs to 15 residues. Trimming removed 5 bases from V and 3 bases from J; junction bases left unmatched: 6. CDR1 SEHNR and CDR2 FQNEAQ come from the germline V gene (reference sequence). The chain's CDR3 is CASSPRLADTDTQYF. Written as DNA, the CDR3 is TGTGCCAGCAGCCCCCGACTAGCGGATACAGATACGCAGTATTTT. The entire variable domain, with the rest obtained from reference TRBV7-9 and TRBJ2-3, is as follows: DTGVSQNPRHKITKRGQNVTFRCDPISEHNRLYWYRQTLGQGPEFLTYFQNEAQLEKSRLLSDRFSAERPKGSFSTLEIQRTEQGDSAMYLCASSPRLADTDTQYFGPGTRLTVL.

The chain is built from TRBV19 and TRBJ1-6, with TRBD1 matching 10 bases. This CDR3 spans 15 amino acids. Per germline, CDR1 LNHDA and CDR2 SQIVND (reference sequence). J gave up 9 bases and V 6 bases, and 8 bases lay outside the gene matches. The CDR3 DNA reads TGTGCCAGTAGACCCCCGGACAGGGGGTCTTCACCCCTCCACTTT. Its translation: CASRPPDRGSSPLHF.

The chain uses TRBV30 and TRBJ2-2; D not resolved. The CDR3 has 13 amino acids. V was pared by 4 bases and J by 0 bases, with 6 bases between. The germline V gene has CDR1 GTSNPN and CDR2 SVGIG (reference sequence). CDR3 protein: CAWNDPNTGELFF. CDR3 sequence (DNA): TGTGCCTGGAATGACCCGAACACCGGGGAGCTGTTTTTT.

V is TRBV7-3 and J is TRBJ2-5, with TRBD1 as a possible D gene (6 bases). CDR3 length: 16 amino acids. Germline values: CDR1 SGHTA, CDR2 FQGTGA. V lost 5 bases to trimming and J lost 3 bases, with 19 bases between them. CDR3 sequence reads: CASSTLAGTSKETQYF. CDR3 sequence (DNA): TGTGCCAGCAGCACCCTGGCCGGGACATCGAAAGAGACCCAGTACTTC.

The CDR3 DNA reads as TGTGCCAGCAGCGAGGGTCCAACTAATGAAAAACTGTTTTTT. As protein: CASSEGPTNEKLFF. The rearrangement links TRBV9 to TRBJ1-4; no firm D call. The V gene lost 3 bases and the J gene lost 0 bases, with 6 bases spanning the gap. CDR3 length: 14 residues. CDR1 and CDR2 (germline): SGDLS, YYNGEE.

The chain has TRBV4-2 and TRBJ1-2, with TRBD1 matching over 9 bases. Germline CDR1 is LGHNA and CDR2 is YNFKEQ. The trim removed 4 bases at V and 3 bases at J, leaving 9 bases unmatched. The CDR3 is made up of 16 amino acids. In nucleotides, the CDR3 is TGTGCCAGCAGCCGCGGACAGGGGAAGGAAGACTATGGCTACACCTTC. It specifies CASSRGQGKEDYGYTF.

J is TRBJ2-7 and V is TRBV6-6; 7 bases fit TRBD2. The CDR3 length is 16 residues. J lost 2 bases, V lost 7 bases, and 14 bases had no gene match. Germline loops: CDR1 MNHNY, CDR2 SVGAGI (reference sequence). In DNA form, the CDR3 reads TGTGCCAGCACCTACCAGCGGGGACTATATCCCTACGAGCAGTACTTC. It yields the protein CASTYQRGLYPYEQYF.

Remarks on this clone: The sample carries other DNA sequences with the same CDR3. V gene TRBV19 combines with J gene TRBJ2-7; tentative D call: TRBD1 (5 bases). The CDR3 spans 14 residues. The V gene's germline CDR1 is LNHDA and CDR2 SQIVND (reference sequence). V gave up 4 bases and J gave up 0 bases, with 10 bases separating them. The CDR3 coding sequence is TGTGCCAGTAGTACCCCAGGGATCTCCTACGAGCAGTACTTC. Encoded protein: CASSTPGISYEQYF.

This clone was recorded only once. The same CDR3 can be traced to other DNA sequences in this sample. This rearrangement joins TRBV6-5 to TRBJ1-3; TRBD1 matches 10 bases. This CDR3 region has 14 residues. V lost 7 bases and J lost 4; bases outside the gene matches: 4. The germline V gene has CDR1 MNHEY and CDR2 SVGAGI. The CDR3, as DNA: TGTGCCAGCACTAGGACAGGGGGAGGAAACACCATATATTTT. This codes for CASTRTGGGNTIYF.